The following is a TCR beta chain sequence with its context. Its antigen is not identified. Repertoires were generated with immunoSEQ multiplex PCR, while TCRdb's copy carries only in-frame clones and drops some. The table has under 15,000 clones, under 75% seen once. This CDR3 contains 15 residues. Germline CDR1 LNHDA, CDR2 SQIVND (reference sequence). V lost 2 bases and J lost 3, with 13 bases in between. These data originate in a study of chemoradiotherapy in HPV16-positive cancers. Notes on the study in general: Candidate HPV-specific clones and E7-related TCR motifs grew in tumor during treatment.

Repeated repertoire sampling spanned the course of chemoradiotherapy. The chain has TRBV19 and TRBJ1-1, with D tentatively TRBD1 (6 bases). Sampling was conducted from a patient who underwent chemoradiotherapy. The receptor was isolated from a human donor with HPV-associated anogenital cancer. DNA for the CDR3: TGTGCCAGTAGTATACCCCAGGGGACCTACACTGAAGCTTTCTTT. Its protein product is CASSIPQGTYTEAFF.